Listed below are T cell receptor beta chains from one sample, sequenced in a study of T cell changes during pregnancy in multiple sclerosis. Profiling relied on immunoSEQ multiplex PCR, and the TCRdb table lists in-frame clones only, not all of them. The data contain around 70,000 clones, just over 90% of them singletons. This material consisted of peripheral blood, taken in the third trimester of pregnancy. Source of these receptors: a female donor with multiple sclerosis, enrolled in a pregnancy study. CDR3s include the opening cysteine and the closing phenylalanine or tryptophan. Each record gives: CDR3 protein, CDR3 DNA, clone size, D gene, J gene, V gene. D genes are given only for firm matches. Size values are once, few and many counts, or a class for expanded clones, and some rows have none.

CDR3: CASSELGLSGVTLGQFF
DNA: TGTGCCAGCAGTGAATTGGGGTTGAGCGGGGTGACTTTGGGGCAGTTCTTC
size: NA
D: TRBD2
J: TRBJ2-1
V: TRBV2

CDR3: CASSPKDRTTDTQYF
DNA: TGTGCCAGCTCACCCAAGGACAGAACCACAGATACGCAGTATTTT
size: NA
D: NA
J: TRBJ2-3
V: TRBV18

CDR3: CASSLAIGGNDGYTF
DNA: TGTGCCAGCAGCTTAGCGATTGGGGGGAACGATGGCTACACCTTC
size: NA
D: NA
J: TRBJ1-2
V: TRBV7-9

CDR3: CASSLEGGGYEQYF
DNA: TGCGCCAGCAGCTTGGAGGGCGGGGGATACGAGCAGTACTTC
size: NA
D: TRBD2
J: TRBJ2-7
V: TRBV5-1

CDR3: CASSLGGTGGRPGELFF
DNA: TGTGCCAGCAGCTTAGGAGGTACCGGGGGTCGGCCCGGGGAGCTGTTTTTT
size: NA
D: NA
J: TRBJ2-2
V: TRBV7-3

CDR3: CAWSVFSGGASDTQYF
DNA: TGTGCCTGGAGTGTCTTTAGCGGGGGGGCCTCAGATACGCAGTATTTT
size: NA
D: TRBD2
J: TRBJ2-3
V: TRBV30

CDR3: CASSYHTGPTEAFF
DNA: TGTGCCAGCAGTTATCATACAGGTCCCACTGAAGCTTTCTTT
size: once
D: NA
J: TRBJ1-1
V: TRBV6-5

CDR3: CASSRAGGLTDTQYF
DNA: TGTGCCAGCAGCCGAGCGGGGGGGCTTACAGATACGCAGTATTTT
size: NA
D: TRBD2
J: TRBJ2-3
V: TRBV7-3

CDR3: CASSLRGVSPLHF
DNA: TGTGCCAGCAGTCTCAGGGGTGTTTCACCCCTCCACTTT
size: few
D: NA
J: TRBJ1-6
V: TRBV2

CDR3: CASSLEASGGVTGELFF
DNA: TGCGCCAGCAGCCTGGAGGCCAGCGGGGGAGTCACCGGGGAGCTGTTTTTT
size: NA
D: TRBD2
J: TRBJ2-2
V: TRBV5-1